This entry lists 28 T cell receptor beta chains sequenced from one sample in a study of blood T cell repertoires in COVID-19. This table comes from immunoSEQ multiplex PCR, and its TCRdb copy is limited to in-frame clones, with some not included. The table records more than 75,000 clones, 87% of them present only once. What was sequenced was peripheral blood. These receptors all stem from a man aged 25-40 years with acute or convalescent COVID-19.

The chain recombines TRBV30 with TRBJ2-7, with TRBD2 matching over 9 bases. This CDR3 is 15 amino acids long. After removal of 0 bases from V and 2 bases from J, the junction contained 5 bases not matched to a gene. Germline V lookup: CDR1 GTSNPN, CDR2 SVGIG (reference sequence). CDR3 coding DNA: TGTGCCTGGAGTGTACTCCGCGGGAGGGCCTACGAGCAGTACTTC. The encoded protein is CAWSVLRGRAYEQYF.

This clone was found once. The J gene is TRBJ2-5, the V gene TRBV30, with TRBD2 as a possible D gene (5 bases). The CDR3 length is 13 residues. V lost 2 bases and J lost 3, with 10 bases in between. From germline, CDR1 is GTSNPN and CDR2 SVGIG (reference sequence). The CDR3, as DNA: TGTGCCTGGAGTACTTGGGGAGAAGAGACCCAGTACTTC. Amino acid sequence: CAWSTWGEETQYF.

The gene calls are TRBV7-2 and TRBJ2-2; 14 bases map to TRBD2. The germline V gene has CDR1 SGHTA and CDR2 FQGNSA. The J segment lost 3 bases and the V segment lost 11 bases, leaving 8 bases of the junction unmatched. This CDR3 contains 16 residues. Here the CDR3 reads CASRLAGGRDTGELFF. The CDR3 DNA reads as TGTGCCTCCCGACTAGCGGGAGGGAGAGACACCGGGGAGCTGTTTTTT.

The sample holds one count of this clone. CDR3 residues: CASSLEGGSTDTQYF. CDR3 nucleotides: TGCGCCAGCAGCTTGGAAGGGGGCAGCACAGATACGCAGTATTTT. The chain carries TRBV5-1 and TRBJ2-3; TRBD1 matches 7 bases. The CDR3 extends over 15 amino acids. Germline V lookup: CDR1 SGHRS, CDR2 YFSETQ. The V segment lost 0 bases and the J segment 0 bases; nucleotides outside the gene matches: 1.

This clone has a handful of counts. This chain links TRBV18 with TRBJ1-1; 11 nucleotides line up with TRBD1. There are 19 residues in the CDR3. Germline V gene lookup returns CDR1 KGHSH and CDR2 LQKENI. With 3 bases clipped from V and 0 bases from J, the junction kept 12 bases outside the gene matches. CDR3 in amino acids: CASSPNSGTGGIMNTEAFF. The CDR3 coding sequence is TGTGCCAGCTCACCTAATTCTGGGACAGGGGGTATCATGAACACTGAAGCTTTCTTT.

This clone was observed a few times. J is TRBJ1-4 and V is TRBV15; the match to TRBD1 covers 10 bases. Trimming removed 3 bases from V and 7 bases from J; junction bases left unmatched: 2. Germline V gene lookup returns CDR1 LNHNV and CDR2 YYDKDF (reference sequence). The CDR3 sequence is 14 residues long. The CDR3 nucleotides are TGTGCCACCAGCAGGCGGGACAGGGGTGAAAAACTGTTTTTT. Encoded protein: CATSRRDRGEKLFF.

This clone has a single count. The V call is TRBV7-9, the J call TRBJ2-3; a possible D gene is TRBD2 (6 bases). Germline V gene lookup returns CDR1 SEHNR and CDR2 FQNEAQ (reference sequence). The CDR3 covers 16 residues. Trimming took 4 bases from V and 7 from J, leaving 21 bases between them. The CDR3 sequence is CASSSSGTGHENTQYF. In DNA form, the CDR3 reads TGTGCCAGCAGCTCCTCCGGGACTGGGCACGAAAATACGCAGTATTTT.

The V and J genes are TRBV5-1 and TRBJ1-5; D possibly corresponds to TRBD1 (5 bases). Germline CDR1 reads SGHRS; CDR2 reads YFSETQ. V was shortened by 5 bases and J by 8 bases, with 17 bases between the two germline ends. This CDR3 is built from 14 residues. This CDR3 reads CASRRGPMGEPQHF. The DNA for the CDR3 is TGCGCCAGCAGGCGGGGCCCCATGGGTGAGCCCCAGCATTTT.

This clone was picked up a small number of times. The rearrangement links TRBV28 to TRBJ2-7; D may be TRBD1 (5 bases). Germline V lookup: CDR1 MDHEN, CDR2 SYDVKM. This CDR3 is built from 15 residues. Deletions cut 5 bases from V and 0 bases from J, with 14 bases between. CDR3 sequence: CASSPGGAASYEQYF. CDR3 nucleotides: TGTGCCAGCAGTCCCGGTGGGGCCGCCTCCTACGAGCAGTACTTC.

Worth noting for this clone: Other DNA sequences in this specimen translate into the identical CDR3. CDR3 region: CASSLRGYEQYF. Here the CDR3 DNA reads TGTGCCAGCAGTTTGAGAGGATACGAGCAGTACTTC. The chain employs TRBV28 and TRBJ2-7, with no clear D. The germline gives CDR1 MDHEN, CDR2 SYDVKM. V lost 3 bases and J lost 4, with 7 bases in between. CDR3 length: 12 amino acids.

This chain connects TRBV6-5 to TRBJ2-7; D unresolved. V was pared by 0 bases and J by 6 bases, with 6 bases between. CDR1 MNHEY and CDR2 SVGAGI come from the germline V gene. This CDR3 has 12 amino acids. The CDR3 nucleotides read TGTGCCAGCAGTTACTCGTCGGGCGAGCAGTACTTC. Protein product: CASSYSSGEQYF.

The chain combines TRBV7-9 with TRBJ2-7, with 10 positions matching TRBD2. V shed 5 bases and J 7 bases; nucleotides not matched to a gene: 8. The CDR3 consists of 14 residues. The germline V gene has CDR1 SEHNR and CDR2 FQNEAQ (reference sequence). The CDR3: CASSGAGGPREQYF. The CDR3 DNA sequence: TGTGCCAGCAGCGGAGCGGGAGGGCCGCGGGAGCAGTACTTC. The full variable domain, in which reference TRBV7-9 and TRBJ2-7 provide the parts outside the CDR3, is DTGVSQNPRHKITKRGQNVTFRCDPISEHNRLYWYRQTLGQGPEFLTYFQNEAQLEKSRLLSDRFSAERPKGSFSTLEIQRTEQGDSAMYLCASSGAGGPREQYFGPGTRLTVT.

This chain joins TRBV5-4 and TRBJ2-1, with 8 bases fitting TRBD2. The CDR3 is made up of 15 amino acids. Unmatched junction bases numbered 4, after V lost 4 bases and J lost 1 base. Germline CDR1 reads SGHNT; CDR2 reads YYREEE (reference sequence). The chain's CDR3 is CASSRSGSSYNEQFF. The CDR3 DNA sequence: TGTGCCAGCAGCCGGAGCGGGAGTTCCTACAATGAGCAGTTCTTC.

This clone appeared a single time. The CDR3 loop is CASSRQGTSGNTIYF. In DNA, the CDR3 is TGTGCCAGCAGCCGACAGGGGACGTCTGGAAACACCATATATTTT. The chain carries TRBV6-5 and TRBJ1-3; TRBD1 agrees at 8 bases. The germline V gene encodes CDR1 MNHEY and CDR2 SVGAGI. Trimming took 6 bases from V and 1 from J; bases not matched to a gene: 5. There are 15 residues in the CDR3.

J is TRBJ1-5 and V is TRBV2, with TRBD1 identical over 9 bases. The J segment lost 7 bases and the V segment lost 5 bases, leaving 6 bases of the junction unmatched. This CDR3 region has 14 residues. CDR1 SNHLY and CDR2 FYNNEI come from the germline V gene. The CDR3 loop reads CASSPQGAGQPQHF. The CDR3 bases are TGTGCCAGCAGTCCACAGGGGGCGGGACAGCCCCAGCATTTT. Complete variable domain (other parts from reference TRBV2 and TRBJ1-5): EPEVTQTPSHQVTQMGQEVILRCVPISNHLYFYWYRQILGQKVEFLVSFYNNEISEKSEIFDDQFSVERPDGSNFTLKIRSTKLEDSAMYFCASSPQGAGQPQHFGDGTRLSIL.

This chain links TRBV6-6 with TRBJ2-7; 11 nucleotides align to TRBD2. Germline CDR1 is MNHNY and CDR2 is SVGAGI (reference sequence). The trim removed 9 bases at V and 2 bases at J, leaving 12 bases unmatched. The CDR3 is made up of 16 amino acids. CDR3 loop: CASLGTSGSLTYEQYF. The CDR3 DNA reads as TGTGCCAGTCTCGGGACTAGCGGATCTCTAACCTACGAGCAGTACTTC.

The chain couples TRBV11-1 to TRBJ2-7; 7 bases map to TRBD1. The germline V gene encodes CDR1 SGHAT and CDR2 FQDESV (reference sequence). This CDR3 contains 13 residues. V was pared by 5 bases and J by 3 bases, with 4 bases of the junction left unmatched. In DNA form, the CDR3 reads TGTGCCAGCAGCAAGGGGGCCAGCTACGAGCAGTACTTC. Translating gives CASSKGASYEQYF.

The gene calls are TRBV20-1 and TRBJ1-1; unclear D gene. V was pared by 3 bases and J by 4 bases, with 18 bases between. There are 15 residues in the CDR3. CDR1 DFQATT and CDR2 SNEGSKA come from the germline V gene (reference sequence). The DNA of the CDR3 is TGCAGTGCTAGTAGGACCATCCTCGGGGTCACTGAAGCTTTCTTT. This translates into CSASRTILGVTEAFF.

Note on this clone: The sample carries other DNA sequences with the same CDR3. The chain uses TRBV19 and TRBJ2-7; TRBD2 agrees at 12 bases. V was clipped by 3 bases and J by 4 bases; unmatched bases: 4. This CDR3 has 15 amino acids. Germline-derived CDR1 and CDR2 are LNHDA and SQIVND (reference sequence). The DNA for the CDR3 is TGTGCCAGTAGTATCGCGGGGACTAGCGGGTACGAGCAGTACTTC. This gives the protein CASSIAGTSGYEQYF.

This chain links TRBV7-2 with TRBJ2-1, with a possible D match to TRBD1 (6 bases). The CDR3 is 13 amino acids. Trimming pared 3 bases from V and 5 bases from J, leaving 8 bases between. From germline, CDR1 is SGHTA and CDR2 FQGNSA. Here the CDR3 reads CASSFNRDNEQFF. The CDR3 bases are TGTGCCAGCAGCTTTAACAGGGACAATGAGCAGTTCTTC.

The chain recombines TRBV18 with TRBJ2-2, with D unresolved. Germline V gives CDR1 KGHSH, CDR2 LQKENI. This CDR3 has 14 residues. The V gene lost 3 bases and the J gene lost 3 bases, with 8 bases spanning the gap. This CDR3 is CASSPGPHTGELFF. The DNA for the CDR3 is TGTGCCAGCTCACCGGGCCCCCACACCGGGGAGCTGTTTTTT.

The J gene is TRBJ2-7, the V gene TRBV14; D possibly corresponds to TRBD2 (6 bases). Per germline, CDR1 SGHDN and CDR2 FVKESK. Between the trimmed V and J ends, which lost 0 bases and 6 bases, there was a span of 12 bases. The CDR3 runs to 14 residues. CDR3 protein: CASSQDSGLAEQYF. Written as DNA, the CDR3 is TGTGCCAGCAGCCAAGATAGCGGTTTAGCCGAGCAGTACTTC.

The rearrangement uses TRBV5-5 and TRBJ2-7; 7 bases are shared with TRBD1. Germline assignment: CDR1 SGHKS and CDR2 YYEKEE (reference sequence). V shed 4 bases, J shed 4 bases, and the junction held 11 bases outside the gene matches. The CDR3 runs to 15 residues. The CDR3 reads CASSLNRGLSYEQYF. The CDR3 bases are TGTGCCAGCAGCCTAAACAGGGGCCTTAGTTACGAGCAGTACTTC.

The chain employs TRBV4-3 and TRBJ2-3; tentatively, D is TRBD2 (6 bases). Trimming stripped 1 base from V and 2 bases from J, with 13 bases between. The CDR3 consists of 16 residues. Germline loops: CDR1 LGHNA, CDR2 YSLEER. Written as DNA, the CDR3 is TGCGCCAGCAGCCAAGTTATGGCGGGAACCACAGATACGCAGTATTTT. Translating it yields CASSQVMAGTTDTQYF.

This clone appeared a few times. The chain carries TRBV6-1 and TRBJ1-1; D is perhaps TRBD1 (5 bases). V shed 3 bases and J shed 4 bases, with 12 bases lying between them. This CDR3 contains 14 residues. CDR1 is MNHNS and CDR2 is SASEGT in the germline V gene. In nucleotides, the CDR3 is TGTGCCAGCAGTGAGTGGGGCGCGAGCACTGAAGCTTTCTTT. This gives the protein CASSEWGASTEAFF.

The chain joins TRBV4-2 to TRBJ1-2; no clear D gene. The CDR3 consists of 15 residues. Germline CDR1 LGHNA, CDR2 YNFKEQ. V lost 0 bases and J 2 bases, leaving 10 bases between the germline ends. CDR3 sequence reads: CASSQDRNSNYGYTF. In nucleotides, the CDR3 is TGTGCCAGCAGCCAAGATAGGAACAGCAACTATGGCTACACCTTC.

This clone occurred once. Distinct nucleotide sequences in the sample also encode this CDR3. Written as DNA, the CDR3 is TGTGCCAGCAGCGTAGGACTAGCGGATTACGAGCAGTACTTC. Translated: CASSVGLADYEQYF. This chain connects TRBV9 to TRBJ2-7, with 9 nucleotides matching TRBD2. The CDR3 is 14 residues long. V lost 0 bases and J lost 4; bases outside the gene matches: 2. The germline V gene has CDR1 SGDLS and CDR2 YYNGEE.

The CDR3 loop is CAWSMGRGSPLHF. DNA for the CDR3: TGTGCCTGGAGTATGGGGAGGGGTTCACCCCTCCACTTT. The rearrangement uses TRBV30 and TRBJ1-6, with a tentative D call TRBD1 (5 bases). Germline V gene sequence: CDR1 GTSNPN, CDR2 SVGIG (reference sequence). The V end lost 2 bases, the J end lost 9 bases, and 11 bases lay between the germline ends. This CDR3 is built from 13 residues.